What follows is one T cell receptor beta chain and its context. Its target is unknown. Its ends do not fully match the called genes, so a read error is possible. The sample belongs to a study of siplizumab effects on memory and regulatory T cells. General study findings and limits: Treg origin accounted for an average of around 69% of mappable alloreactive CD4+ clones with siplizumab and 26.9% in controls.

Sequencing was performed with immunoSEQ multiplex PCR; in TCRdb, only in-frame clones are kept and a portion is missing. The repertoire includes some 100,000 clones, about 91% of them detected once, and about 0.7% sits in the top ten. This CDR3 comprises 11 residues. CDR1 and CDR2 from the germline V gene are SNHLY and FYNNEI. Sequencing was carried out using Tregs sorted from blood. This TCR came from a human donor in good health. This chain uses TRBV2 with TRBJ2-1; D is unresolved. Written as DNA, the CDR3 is TGTGCCAGCAGTGAGTACACTGAGCAGTTCTTC. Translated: CASSEYTEQFF.